This TCR beta chain is from a study of CD8 T cells in Susac syndrome. The V segment lost 4 bases and the J segment 6 bases; nucleotides outside the gene matches: 6. Looked up from germline, CDR1 is LGHDT and CDR2 is YNNKEL (reference sequence). The CDR3 runs to 15 residues. It was with random hexamers that roughly 0.5 to 1 ug RNA was reverse transcribed. TCRdb re-called the immunoSEQ multiplex PCR reads through MiXCR, storing one row per CDR3 protein. Of about 150,000 distinct CDR3 sequences listed, about 94% are singletons. V is TRBV3-1 and J is TRBJ2-2; TRBD1 agrees at 9 bases. Sequencing input: CD8+ T cells from PBMCs. This TCR derives from a human donor with multiple sclerosis. In nucleotides, the CDR3 is TGTGCCAGCAGCCCACGACAGGGGGTCGCCGGGGAGCTGTTTTTT. Translation: CASSPRQGVAGELFF.